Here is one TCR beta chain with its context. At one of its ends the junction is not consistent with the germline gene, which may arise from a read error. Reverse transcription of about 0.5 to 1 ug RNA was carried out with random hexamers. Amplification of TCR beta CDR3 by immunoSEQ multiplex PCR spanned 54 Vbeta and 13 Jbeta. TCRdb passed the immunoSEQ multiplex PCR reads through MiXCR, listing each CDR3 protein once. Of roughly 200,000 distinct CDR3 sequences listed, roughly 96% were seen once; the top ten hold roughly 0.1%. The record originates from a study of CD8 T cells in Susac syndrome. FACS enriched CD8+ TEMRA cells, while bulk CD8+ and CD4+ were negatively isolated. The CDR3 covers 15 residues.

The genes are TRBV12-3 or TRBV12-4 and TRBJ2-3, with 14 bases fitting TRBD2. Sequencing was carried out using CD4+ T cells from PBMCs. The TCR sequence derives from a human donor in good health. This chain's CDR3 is CASSFSVRGTSGSSF. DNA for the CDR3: TGTGCCAGCAGTTTTAGCGTGCGAGGGACTAGCGGGAGTTCCTTT.